The TCR beta chain under discussion was sequenced for a study of CD8 T cells in Susac syndrome. RNA amounts of about 0.5 to 1 ug underwent reverse transcription with random hexamers. Amplification of TCR beta CDR3 by immunoSEQ multiplex PCR spanned 54 Vbeta and 13 Jbeta. TCRdb re-analysed the immunoSEQ multiplex PCR reads in MiXCR, keeping a single row per CDR3 protein. The sample holds roughly 190,000 distinct CDR3 sequences, 90% to 97% seen once. Sequencing of TCR beta was performed on blood CD8+ and CD4+ T cells. General study findings and limits: Clonal expansion did not appear in Susac syndrome CD4+ T cell repertoires.

As to this clonotype: Its antigen remains unidentified.

The CDR3 runs 12 residues. CDR1 MNHEY and CDR2 SVGAGI come from the germline V gene. The material sequenced was CD4+ T cells from PBMCs. The J gene is TRBJ2-1, the V gene TRBV6-5; D perhaps matches TRBD2 (6 bases). The sequence was collected from a human donor with Susac syndrome. Here the CDR3 DNA reads TGTGCAGCGAGGTCGGGGGTCAATGAGCAGTTCTTC. It yields the protein CAARSGVNEQFF.